This TCR beta chain is from a study of blood T cell repertoires in COVID-19. Study summary: Whether acute or convalescent, the COVID-19 samples came from the United States, Italy and Spain.

This CDR3 is 18 amino acids long. Germline V CDR1 and CDR2: LNHDA, SQIVND (reference sequence). The ends lost 5 bases at V and 5 bases at J; junction bases unmatched: 18. Profiled with immunoSEQ multiplex PCR; TCRdb holds only in-frame clones, not every one. The data contain approximately 110,000 clones, approximately 86% of them seen just once; the ten biggest clones take up around 0.81%. This chain joins TRBV19 and TRBJ2-3, with 8 bases fitting TRBD2. The sample taken for sequencing was peripheral blood. The clonotype comes from a woman between 50 and 59 years old with active or convalescent COVID-19. The CDR3 reads CASSPSWRKAGAVDTQYF. CDR3 coding DNA: TGTGCCAGTAGTCCAAGTTGGAGAAAAGCGGGAGCTGTAGATACGCAGTATTTT.